This is a list of T cell receptor beta chains from one sample in a study of blood T cell repertoires in COVID-19. Generated by immunoSEQ multiplex PCR, the TCRdb table keeps only in-frame clones and is missing some. The data show approximately 250,000 clones, 91% seen once. Sequencing used PBMCs or T cells enriched from blood (not recorded which). The origin of the receptors is a man aged 35 to 55 who had been exposed to COVID-19. Each CDR3 is given with its conserved first and last residue. The D gene is left open where the match is weak. Clone size is shown for a subset of rows, as once, few, many or a class of expanded clone.

size: -
D: -
V: TRBV18
J: TRBJ1-4
DNA: TGTGCCAGCTCAGCGTACCCCAGGGCAACCCTTGCAACTAATGAAAAACTGTTTTTT
CDR3: CASSAYPRATLATNEKLFF

size: -
D: TRBD1
V: TRBV7-9
J: TRBJ1-4
DNA: TGTGCCAGCAGCGGGACCGGGACAGATAATGAAAAACTGTTTTTT
CDR3: CASSGTGTDNEKLFF

size: -
D: TRBD2
V: TRBV15
J: TRBJ2-4
DNA: TGTGCCACCAGCAGAGATTTCGGACTAGCGGGGGGGCGTGCCAAAAACATTCAGTACTTC
CDR3: CATSRDFGLAGGRAKNIQYF

size: -
D: -
V: TRBV29-1
J: TRBJ2-3
DNA: TGCAGCGCTTCGGTCTTCTTTGGAGATACGCAGTATTTT
CDR3: CSASVFFGDTQYF

size: -
D: -
V: TRBV4-1
J: TRBJ2-3
DNA: TGCGCCAGCAGCCAACAGGGTCCGAACGAAGATACGCAGTATTTT
CDR3: CASSQQGPNEDTQYF

size: -
D: -
V: TRBV11-3
J: TRBJ2-3
DNA: TGTGCCAGCAGCTTAGGGGCGGGACAGATGGAGACAGATACGCAGTATTTT
CDR3: CASSLGAGQMETDTQYF

size: -
D: -
V: TRBV30
J: TRBJ2-1
DNA: TGTGCCTGGAGCGTACTGGATGAGCAGTTCTTC
CDR3: CAWSVLDEQFF

size: -
D: TRBD1
V: TRBV28
J: TRBJ1-1
DNA: TGTGCCAGCAGTCAAGGACAGGGGAACACTGAAGCTTTCTTT
CDR3: CASSQGQGNTEAFF

size: -
D: -
V: TRBV27
J: TRBJ2-3
DNA: TGTGCCAGCAGTTTGTACGGAGATACGCAGTATTTT
CDR3: CASSLYGDTQYF

size: -
D: -
V: TRBV5-4
J: TRBJ1-4
DNA: TGTGCCAGCAGCGACAGAGCAACTAATGAAAAACTGTTTTTT
CDR3: CASSDRATNEKLFF

size: -
D: -
V: TRBV30
J: TRBJ1-6
DNA: TGTGCCTGGAGTGTTCCGGGAAAATCCCCCTATGGGCCCCTCCCCTATGGTTCACCCCTCCACTTT
CDR3: CAWSVPGKSPYGPLPYGSPLHF

size: -
D: TRBD1
V: TRBV7-3
J: TRBJ1-1
DNA: TGTGCCAGCAGCTTAATAGGACAGGGGGCCTCTGAAGCTTTCTTT
CDR3: CASSLIGQGASEAFF

size: -
D: -
V: TRBV7-9
J: TRBJ2-7
DNA: TGTGCCAGCAGCTCCCTCGACCGAGCGGGTCCCACCTACGAGCAGTACTTC
CDR3: CASSSLDRAGPTYEQYF

size: -
D: -
V: TRBV5-6
J: TRBJ1-2
DNA: TGTGCCAGCAGCTTGGTGGCAGACTATGGCTACACCTTC
CDR3: CASSLVADYGYTF

size: -
D: -
V: TRBV28
J: TRBJ1-2
DNA: TGTGCCAGCAGTTTGAGGGTAGCCAACTATGGCTACACCTTC
CDR3: CASSLRVANYGYTF

size: -
D: TRBD1
V: TRBV5-3
J: TRBJ1-1
DNA: TGTGCCAGAAGCACCCGGACAGGGAATTTACGGGCTTTCTTT
CDR3: CARSTRTGNLRAFF

size: once
D: TRBD1
V: TRBV6-2/TRBV6-3
J: TRBJ2-7
DNA: TGTGCCAGCAGTGGGGGACAGACTATCTCCTACGAGCAGTACTTC
CDR3: CASSGGQTISYEQYF

size: -
D: -
V: TRBV2
J: TRBJ1-1
DNA: TGTGCCAGCAGCTACGGGAAGAACACTGAAGCTTTCTTT
CDR3: CASSYGKNTEAFF

size: -
D: TRBD2
V: TRBV6-5
J: TRBJ2-1
DNA: TGTGCCAGCAGTTCCCCTGCGGGAGACCATGAGCAGTTCTTC
CDR3: CASSSPAGDHEQFF

size: -
D: TRBD2
V: TRBV4-1
J: TRBJ2-7
DNA: TGCGCCAGCAGCAAATCTGGGGGGGCCTACGAGCAGTACTTC
CDR3: CASSKSGGAYEQYF

size: -
D: TRBD1
V: TRBV6-5
J: TRBJ2-7
DNA: TGTGCCAGCAGTTACTCAAGCTACGCTCCAGGGGGTGAGCAGTACTTC
CDR3: CASSYSSYAPGGEQYF

size: -
D: -
V: TRBV24-1
J: TRBJ2-3
DNA: TGTGCCACCAGTGCCTCAGGGGCGGGTGACACAGATACGCAGTATTTT
CDR3: CATSASGAGDTDTQYF

size: -
D: TRBD1
V: TRBV25-1
J: TRBJ1-2
DNA: TGTGCCAGCAGACAGCCACGGGACAGGGGCTATGGCTACACCTTC
CDR3: CASRQPRDRGYGYTF

size: once
D: TRBD2
V: TRBV7-9
J: TRBJ2-7
DNA: TGTGCCAGCAGCCCAGACACGACTAGCGGGAAGTTCGAGCAGTACTTC
CDR3: CASSPDTTSGKFEQYF

size: -
D: -
V: TRBV9
J: TRBJ1-1
DNA: TGTGCCAGCAGCGAACAGTATCTTAACACTGAAGCTTTCTTT
CDR3: CASSEQYLNTEAFF

size: -
D: -
V: TRBV3-1/TRBV3-2
J: TRBJ2-5
DNA: TGTGCCAGCAGCCAGGAGGAGACCCAGTACTTC
CDR3: CASSQEETQYF

size: -
D: -
V: TRBV5-1
J: TRBJ1-6
DNA: TGCGCCAGCAGGCCGACTATCAACGATTCACCCCTCCACTTT
CDR3: CASRPTINDSPLHF

size: -
D: TRBD2
V: TRBV5-1
J: TRBJ2-2
DNA: TGCGCCAGCAGCTTGGTTAAATTAGCGGGAACGAACACCGGGGAGCTGTTTTTT
CDR3: CASSLVKLAGTNTGELFF